A single sample is the source of the 11 T cell receptor beta chains below, sequenced in a study of blood T cell repertoires in COVID-19 (dated by TCRdb to about 2020). The receptor library was made with the immunoSEQ multiplex PCR assay. TCRdb carries this immuneACCESS record with in-frame sequences only. Its versions omit some clonotypes, under half of them owing to an unresolved V gene in the studies checked, with the rest unexplained. The sample table records about 120,000 clones; about 82% of these occur just once. The ten largest make up roughly 17% of the sample. The material sequenced was peripheral blood. The receptors were sampled from a man in his 60s with active or convalescent COVID-19.

This clone was counted a few times. CDR3 in DNA: TGTGCCTGGGCCCCGACAGGGGGAAATCAGCCCCAGCATTTT. Its protein product is CAWAPTGGNQPQHF. This chain uses TRBV30 with TRBJ1-5; TRBD1 matches at 9 bases. The CDR3 totals 14 residues. V lost 5 bases and J lost 4; bases outside the gene matches: 6. CDR1 is GTSNPN and CDR2 is SVGIG in the germline V gene (reference sequence). The full variable domain, in which reference TRBV30 and TRBJ1-5 provide the parts outside the CDR3, is SQTIHQWPATLVQPVGSPLSLECTVEGTSNPNLYWYRQAAGRGLQLLFYSVGIGQISSEVPQNLSASRPQDRQFILSSKKLLLSDSGFYLCAWAPTGGNQPQHFGDGTRLSIL.

The chain recombines TRBV9 with TRBJ2-3; tentatively, D is TRBD2 (6 bases). Germline CDR1 SGDLS, CDR2 YYNGEE. V was shortened by 1 base and J by 2 bases, with 11 bases between the two germline ends. The CDR3 is made up of 15 amino acids. The CDR3 DNA sequence: TGTGCCAGCAGCGTAAGCGCGGGATACACAGATACGCAGTATTTT. Translating it yields CASSVSAGYTDTQYF.

The V and J genes are TRBV7-2 and TRBJ2-5; 8 nucleotides agree with TRBD2. The germline gives CDR1 SGHTA, CDR2 FQGNSA. The CDR3 has 15 amino acids. J was trimmed by 2 bases and V by 3 bases; bases with no gene match: 5. DNA of the CDR3: TGTGCCAGCAGCTTCTCGGGAGGGCAACAAGAGACCCAGTACTTC. Encoded protein: CASSFSGGQQETQYF.

The rearrangement links TRBV28 to TRBJ2-2; D remains unclear. The CDR3 has 11 residues. Germline values: CDR1 MDHEN, CDR2 SYDVKM. Trimming cost V 8 bases and J 6 bases, with 7 bases left between them. The CDR3 region is CASPRPGELFF. The CDR3 region has the DNA TGTGCCAGCCCGCGGCCCGGGGAGCTGTTTTTT.

The chain links TRBV19 to TRBJ2-5, with 8 bases aligning to TRBD2. The CDR3 loop spans 14 amino acids. The germline V gene has CDR1 LNHDA and CDR2 SQIVND (reference sequence). V shed 6 bases, J shed 4 bases, and the junction held 7 bases outside the gene matches. The CDR3 loop reads CASRGSGNSETQYF. In DNA form, the CDR3 reads TGTGCCAGTAGGGGTAGCGGGAATTCAGAGACCCAGTACTTC.

The rearrangement joins TRBV9 to TRBJ2-2, with D possibly being TRBD1 (6 bases). V was shortened by 6 bases and J by 1 base, with 10 bases between the two germline ends. CDR3 length: 14 residues. Germline lookup yields CDR1 SGDLS and CDR2 YYNGEE. The CDR3 loop reads CASNRDKNTGELFF. CDR3 bases: TGTGCCAGCAACCGGGACAAGAACACCGGGGAGCTGTTTTTT.

The chain has TRBV6-2 or TRBV6-3 and TRBJ2-1; a possible D gene is TRBD2 (5 bases). V was shortened by 1 base and J by 3 bases, with 13 bases between the two germline ends. Germline V gene data show CDR1 as MNHEY and CDR2 as SVGEGT. The CDR3 covers 16 residues. The CDR3 DNA follows: TGTGCCAGCAGTTACTGGGTCGGGGTCCGCTACAATGAGCAGTTCTTC. Protein product: CASSYWVGVRYNEQFF.

The gene calls are TRBV7-9 and TRBJ1-2; D may be TRBD1 (5 bases). The ends were cut back, 1 base at V and 6 bases at J, with 15 bases in the middle. Germline V CDR1 and CDR2: SEHNR, FQNEAQ (reference sequence). The CDR3 is 15 residues long. As DNA, the CDR3 is TGTGCCAGCAGCTTAGTAGGGGCAGCATCGGATGGCTACACCTTC. Amino acids: CASSLVGAASDGYTF. Based on the CDR3 plus reference TRBV7-9 and TRBJ1-2, the full variable domain is DTGVSQNPRHKITKRGQNVTFRCDPISEHNRLYWYRQTLGQGPEFLTYFQNEAQLEKSRLLSDRFSAERPKGSFSTLEIQRTEQGDSAMYLCASSLVGAASDGYTFGSGTRLTVV.

This clone appeared a few times. The V call is TRBV28, the J call TRBJ2-1, with 8 bases fitting TRBD2. CDR3 size: 15 residues. Germline lookup yields CDR1 MDHEN and CDR2 SYDVKM. After removal of 5 bases from V and 9 bases from J, the junction contained 12 bases not matched to a gene. CDR3 loop: CASSPGAGGSREQFF. CDR3 nucleotides: TGTGCCAGCAGTCCAGGGGCGGGAGGCTCTCGTGAGCAGTTCTTC.

The gene calls are TRBV7-9 and TRBJ1-6; D perhaps matches TRBD1 (5 bases). This CDR3 has 14 amino acids. Germline loops: CDR1 SEHNR, CDR2 FQNEAQ (reference sequence). V was cut by 10 bases and J by 9 bases, with 19 bases left in between. For the CDR3, the DNA is TGTGCCACAGGAGGGGTCGGCAGAGCTTCACCCCTCCACTTT. This translates into CATGGVGRASPLHF.

The chain recombines TRBV6-1 with TRBJ1-5; no firm D call. Trimming stripped 2 bases from V and 3 bases from J, with 14 bases between. The CDR3 extends over 16 amino acids. CDR1 is MNHNS, CDR2 SASEGT, per germline. CDR3 residues: CASSERTTVYNQPQHF. CDR3 sequence (DNA): TGTGCCAGCAGTGAACGTACCACAGTTTACAATCAGCCCCAGCATTTT.